The 15 T cell receptor beta chains presented below share a single source sample, sequenced in a study of T-cell reconstitution after alpha-beta-depleted transplantation in children (dated by TCRdb to 2016 to 2017). Libraries came from PCR. Instrument on record: Illumina HiSeq 2500. To normalize quantification of the TCRbeta repertoire, the TCR libraries were built with molecular barcoding that relied on unique molecular identifiers. TCRdb took the public reads, trimmed them with fastp at Q25, ran MiXCR for clone calling and kept in-frame beta chains. Identical CDR3 protein sequences are pooled into one entry, listed with their most common genes and DNA. Within this sample are some 600,000 distinct CDR3 sequences, with roughly 15% of them counted one time only. The top ten hold around 0.96% of the sample. The sample was PBMCs from the stem cell graft donor, taken from the stem cell graft. The source is a human donor who donated a stem cell graft to a child with acute myeloid leukemia.

In DNA, the CDR3 is TGTGCCAGCAGCCAAGATGAGGGAGACAGTGCGTTTTACGAGCAGTACTTC. Translating it yields CASSQDEGDSAFYEQYF. The rearrangement uses TRBV3-1 and TRBJ2-7, with D tentatively TRBD1 or TRBD2 (5 bases each). Germline values: CDR1 LGHDT, CDR2 YNNKEL (reference sequence). The CDR3 runs to 17 residues. The germline V and J ends were trimmed by 0 bases and 4 bases, with 19 bases remaining between them.

For the CDR3, the DNA is TGTGCCAGCAGGGGGGGGGCCCTCGTCACGGAGACCCAGTACTTC. It codes for CASRGGALVTETQYF. The gene calls are TRBV27 and TRBJ2-5; the D gene is possibly TRBD2 (7 bases). The CDR3 runs to 15 residues. Deletions cut 6 bases from V and 5 bases from J, with 19 bases between. CDR1 and CDR2 from the germline V gene are MNHEY and SMNVEV (reference sequence).

This clonotype was counted between two and nine times. This chain joins TRBV4-3 and TRBJ1-4, with TRBD1 as a possible D gene (6 bases). This CDR3 has 17 amino acids. The V end was cut by 9 bases, the J end by 3 bases, with 23 bases between. Germline V gene data show CDR1 as LGHNA and CDR2 as YSLEER. The CDR3 loop is CASKKSGGAGPNEKLFF. The DNA for the CDR3 is TGCGCCAGTAAGAAAAGCGGGGGGGCAGGACCTAATGAAAAACTGTTTTTT.

This clonotype has more than one count but fewer than ten. V gene TRBV7-2 combines with J gene TRBJ2-5; D gene uncertain. The CDR3 is made up of 15 amino acids. V lost 1 base, J lost 4 bases, and 13 bases lay in between. CDR1 and CDR2 (germline): SGHTA, FQGNSA. CDR3 sequence reads: CASSLGVVEGETQYF. In DNA form, the CDR3 reads TGTGCCAGCAGCTTAGGGGTGGTTGAAGGAGAGACCCAGTACTTC.

This clonotype was seen only a few times. The V call is TRBV7-9, the J call TRBJ2-7; D unclear. Trimming took 2 bases from V and 5 from J, leaving 10 bases between them. CDR3 length: 13 residues. Germline values: CDR1 SEHNR, CDR2 FQNEAQ (reference sequence). The CDR3 region has the DNA TGTGCCAGCAGCTTAAGCCGGTTGAACGAGCAGTACTTC. Translating gives CASSLSRLNEQYF.

In the case of this clonotype: Just one base apart from a much larger clone, this may be a read error. CDR3 sequence: CSVGTTPGELFF. The CDR3 DNA sequence: TGCAGCGTTGGGACGACTCCCGGGGAGCTGTTTTTT. The chain couples TRBV29-1 to TRBJ2-2, with D uncertain. Trimming cost V 4 bases and J 6 bases, with 9 bases left between them. Germline lookup yields CDR1 SQVTM and CDR2 ANQGSEA. The CDR3 runs to 12 residues.

Many counts were recorded for this clonotype. V is TRBV29-1 and J is TRBJ2-7; D gene ambiguous. The CDR3 runs 13 residues. V was cut by 4 bases and J by 1 base, with 11 bases left in between. Germline V gene lookup returns CDR1 SQVTM and CDR2 ANQGSEA. The CDR3 DNA reads TGCAGCGTTGGGGCAGGCTTTTCCTACGAGCAGTACTTC. Encoded protein: CSVGAGFSYEQYF.

This clonotype was recorded at least ten times. The chain has TRBV20-1 and TRBJ2-7; the match to TRBD2 covers 7 bases. J lost 0 bases, V lost 6 bases, and 8 bases had no gene match. The CDR3 has 14 residues. Germline V lookup: CDR1 DFQATT, CDR2 SNEGSKA (reference sequence). The CDR3 DNA reads as TGCAGTGCCATCAGCGGGGTGGGCTCCTACGAGCAGTACTTC. It translates to CSAISGVGSYEQYF.

This clonotype was recorded at least ten times. The J gene is TRBJ2-1, the V gene TRBV6-5; 8 bases agree with TRBD2. Per germline, CDR1 MNHEY and CDR2 SVGAGI. This CDR3 region has 15 residues. V shed 2 bases, J shed 5 bases, and the junction held 5 bases outside the gene matches. In DNA, the CDR3 is TGTGCCAGCAGTTACCGGGGGGGCCAAGACAATGAGCAGTTCTTC. As protein: CASSYRGGQDNEQFF.

This chain uses TRBV27 with TRBJ2-1, with 8 bases identical to TRBD1. This CDR3 has 14 residues. After removal of 5 bases from V and 7 bases from J, the junction contained 7 bases not matched to a gene. Looked up from germline, CDR1 is MNHEY and CDR2 is SMNVEV (reference sequence). DNA of the CDR3: TGTGCCAGCAGTCCGGAGACAGGGGAGAATGAGCAGTTCTTC. Encoded protein: CASSPETGENEQFF.

The rearrangement links TRBV2 to TRBJ2-7; no firm D call. The CDR3 length is 13 residues. The ends were cut back, 3 bases at V and 0 bases at J, with 6 bases in the middle. Germline V gives CDR1 SNHLY, CDR2 FYNNEI. The CDR3 region is CASSDESSYEQYV. The CDR3 DNA is TGTGCCAGCAGTGATGAGAGCTCCTACGAGCAGTACGTC.

The chain employs TRBV20-1 and TRBJ1-5, with TRBD1 as a possible D gene (5 bases). The CDR3 consists of 14 residues. CDR1 and CDR2 (germline): DFQATT, SNEGSKA (reference sequence). Trimming took off 4 bases at V and 0 bases at J, with 10 bases between the two ends. The CDR3 nucleotides read TGCAGTGCTACGGGACCGTATAGCAATCAGCCCCAGCATTTT. Translated: CSATGPYSNQPQHF.

The rearrangement joins TRBV11-3 to TRBJ2-1, with 9 nucleotides matching TRBD2. Germline V gene lookup returns CDR1 SGHNT and CDR2 YENEEA. This CDR3 contains 16 residues. V was pared by 0 bases and J by 7 bases, with 7 bases of the junction left unmatched. The DNA of the CDR3 is TGTGCCAGCAGCTTAGACTCTAGCGGGGCCTTTAATGAGCAGTTCTTC. This encodes CASSLDSSGAFNEQFF.

This clonotype has a handful of counts. This chain's CDR3 is CAISESKLPAGANVLTF. The CDR3, as DNA: TGTGCCATCAGTGAGTCGAAGTTGCCCGCTGGGGCCAACGTCCTGACTTTC. The chain has TRBV10-3 and TRBJ2-6; no definite D call. Germline lookup yields CDR1 ENHRY and CDR2 SYGVKD. The V end lost 0 bases, the J end lost 2 bases, and 11 bases lay between the germline ends. The CDR3 spans 17 residues.

The rearrangement links TRBV7-9 to TRBJ2-7, with 10 bases matching TRBD1. The CDR3 sequence is 15 residues long. Germline loops: CDR1 SEHNR, CDR2 FQNEAQ (reference sequence). The V segment lost 2 bases and the J segment 5 bases; nucleotides outside the gene matches: 6. The CDR3 here is CASSLYDRGLDEQYF. In DNA form, the CDR3 reads TGTGCCAGCAGCTTATATGACAGGGGGCTTGACGAGCAGTACTTC.